One sample yielded the 4 T cell receptor beta chains listed below, sequenced in a study of OX40 agonist ivuxolimab in advanced cancers. TCRdb keeps only in-frame clones here, not all; method: immunoSEQ multiplex PCR. Among 25,000 to 30,000 clones listed, 83% were seen once. The source material was CD4+ or CD8+ T cells sorted from blood, sampled in a trial of the OX40 agonist ivuxolimab. These receptors were collected from an adult with an advanced solid tumor such as melanoma, head and neck, liver or kidney cancer.

The chain couples TRBV5-4 to TRBJ1-1, with TRBD1 matching 7 bases. Germline loops: CDR1 SGHNT, CDR2 YYREEE (reference sequence). This CDR3 has 13 amino acids. The V gene end was trimmed by 5 bases and the J gene end by 4 bases; junction bases not matched to a gene: 5. The CDR3 loop is CASRRQGVTEAFF. The CDR3 bases are TGTGCCAGCAGGAGACAGGGCGTCACTGAAGCTTTCTTT.

This clone is medium-sized. The J gene is TRBJ2-2, the V gene TRBV18; D gene ambiguous. V was pared by 2 bases and J by 5 bases, with 0 bases between. The CDR3 spans 11 residues. CDR1 is KGHSH, CDR2 LQKENI, per germline. For the CDR3, the DNA is TGTGCCAGCTCACCAACCGGGGAGCTGTTTTTT. This codes for CASSPTGELFF.

The CDR3 region is CASSLAGFGEQFF. CDR3 DNA: TGTGCCAGCAGCTTAGCCGGATTTGGTGAGCAGTTCTTC. The chain combines TRBV11-2 with TRBJ2-1; no definite D call. The ends were cut back, 1 base at V and 9 bases at J, with 10 bases in the middle. Germline CDR1 is SGHAT and CDR2 is FQNNGV. This CDR3 is 13 amino acids long.

The rearrangement links TRBV2 to TRBJ1-2; 8 bases agree with TRBD1. The germline CDR1 and CDR2 sequences are SNHLY and FYNNEI. Trimming took 5 bases from V and 5 from J; bases not matched to a gene: 13. This CDR3 comprises 16 residues. CDR3 nucleotide sequence: TGTGCCAGCAGTAAGGGGACAGGAATATACGGTTATGGCTACACCTTC. Protein sequence: CASSKGTGIYGYGYTF.